This T cell receptor beta chain comes out of a study of breast tumors, draining lymph nodes, adjacent tissues. TCRdb called the multiplex PCR reads again in MiXCR, with one record for every CDR3 protein. The table lists approximately 280,000 distinct CDR3 sequences, over 25% of them singletons, with under 1.2% in the top ten. CDR3 length: 14 amino acids. The V and J ends lost 5 bases and 5 bases respectively, with 15 bases between them. Germline V gene lookup returns CDR1 MGHDK and CDR2 SYGVNS. This clonotype was recorded many times. Antigen unknown. Study-wide results and caveats: Luminal-like breast cancer showed significantly higher tumor–nontumor repertoire similarity than basal-like. The lymph node origin of tumor T cells was framed as consistent with a hypothesis, not demonstrated. Compared with lymph nodes, tumors were less diverse; compared with nontumor tissue, more.

Samples came from axillary lymph nodes draining the breast cancer. The sequence was obtained from a female donor with breast cancer. Some clones in this sample may be carry-over from other donors' samples. The chain links TRBV25-1 to TRBJ2-5; weak D call: TRBD1 (5 bases). The sample taken for sequencing was axillary lymph node tissue. Written as DNA, the CDR3 is TGTGCCAGCAGTTCGCAGGGCGTGTCGGAGACCCAGTACTTC. This sequence encodes CASSSQGVSETQYF.